Sequencing of this TCR beta chain was carried out in a study of neurological immune-mediated disorders. Germline lookup yields CDR1 MDHEN and CDR2 SYDVKM. The V segment lost 2 bases and the J segment 4 bases; nucleotides outside the gene matches: 8. The length of the CDR3 is 19 residues. TCRdb ran MiXCR on the 5' RACE reads and lists one entry per CDR3 protein. The sample has 20,000 or so distinct CDR3 sequences, more than 14% seen once. This clonotype has a count of ten or more. Sequencing input: PBMCs. The chain couples TRBV28 to TRBJ2-1; TRBD2 agrees at 16 bases. The source is a female donor with HTLV-1-associated myelopathy (HAM/TSP). CDR3 loop: CASSLGSGLAGGPYNEQFF. The CDR3, as DNA: TGTGCCAGCAGTTTAGGGTCGGGACTAGCGGGGGGGCCATACAATGAGCAGTTCTTC.